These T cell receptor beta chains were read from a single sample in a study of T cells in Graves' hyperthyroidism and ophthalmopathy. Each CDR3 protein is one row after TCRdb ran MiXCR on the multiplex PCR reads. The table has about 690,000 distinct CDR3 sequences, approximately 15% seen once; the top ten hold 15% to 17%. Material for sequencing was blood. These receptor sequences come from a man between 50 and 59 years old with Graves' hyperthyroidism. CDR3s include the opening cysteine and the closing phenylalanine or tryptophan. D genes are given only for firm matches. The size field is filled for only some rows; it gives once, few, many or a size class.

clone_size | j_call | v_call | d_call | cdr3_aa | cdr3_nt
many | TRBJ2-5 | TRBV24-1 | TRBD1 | CATSDPRTGGSQETQYF | TGTGCCACCAGTGACCCTCGGACAGGGGGCTCCCAAGAGACCCAGTACTTC
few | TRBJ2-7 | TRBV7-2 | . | CATTVQGNYEQYF | TGTGCCACCACCGTACAGGGTAATTACGAGCAGTACTTC
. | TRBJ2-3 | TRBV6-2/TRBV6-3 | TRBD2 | CASRRLAGGLDTQYF | TGTGCCAGCAGAAGACTAGCGGGAGGGTTAGATACGCAGTATTTT
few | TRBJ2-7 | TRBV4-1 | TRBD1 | CASSQDLEQGNEQYF | TGCGCCAGCAGCCAAGACCTTGAACAGGGGAACGAGCAGTACTTC
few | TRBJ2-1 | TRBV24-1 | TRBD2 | CATSDPSGTSGSYNEQFF | TGTGCCACCAGTGATCCTTCCGGGACTAGCGGGAGCTACAATGAGCAGTTCTTC
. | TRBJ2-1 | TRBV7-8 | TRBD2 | CASSLGLADPSSYNEQFF | TGTGCCAGCAGCTTGGGACTAGCGGACCCGAGCTCCTACAATGAGCAGTTCTTC
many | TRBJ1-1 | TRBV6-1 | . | CASTQPGRTEAFF | TGTGCCAGCACTCAGCCAGGGCGCACTGAAGCTTTCTTT
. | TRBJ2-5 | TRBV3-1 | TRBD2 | CASSQDQGTSVQETQYF | TGTGCCAGCAGCCAAGATCAAGGGACTAGCGTACAAGAGACCCAGTACTTC
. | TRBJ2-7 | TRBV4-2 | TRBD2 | CASSDPISTRTSQTYEQYF | TGTGCCAGCAGCGATCCTATATCGACCCGGACTAGCCAGACCTACGAGCAGTACTTC
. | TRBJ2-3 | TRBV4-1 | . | CASSQDRTGTDTQYF | TGCGCCAGCAGCCAAGATCGAACGGGAACAGATACGCAGTATTTT
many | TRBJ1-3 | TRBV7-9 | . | CASSFFGQRDSGNTIYF | TGTGCCAGCAGCTTTTTTGGACAGCGAGACTCTGGAAACACCATATATTTT
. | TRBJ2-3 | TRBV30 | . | CAWFRHTDTQYF | TGTGCCTGGTTTCGACACACGGATACGCAGTATTTT
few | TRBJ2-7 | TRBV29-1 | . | CSVRQLLTYEQYF | TGCAGCGTCCGACAGCTACTAACCTACGAGCAGTACTTC
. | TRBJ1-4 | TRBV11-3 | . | CASSLGDNATNEKLFF | TGTGCCAGCAGCTTGGGCGACAATGCAACTAATGAAAAACTGTTTTTT
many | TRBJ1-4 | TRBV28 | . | CAIAGDGIEKLFF | TGTGCCATCGCGGGGGATGGGATTGAAAAACTGTTTTTT
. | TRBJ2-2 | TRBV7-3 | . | CVSSLTLRQGNTGELFF | TGTGTCAGCAGCTTAACACTGCGTCAGGGAAACACCGGGGAGCTGTTTTTT
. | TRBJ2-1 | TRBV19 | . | CASKSTAGSYNEQFF | TGTGCCAGTAAAAGCACGGCGGGGTCCTACAATGAGCAGTTCTTC
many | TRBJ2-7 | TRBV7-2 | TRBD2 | CASSLARTSGHEQYF | TGTGCCAGCAGCTTAGCGCGAACTAGCGGGCACGAGCAGTACTTC
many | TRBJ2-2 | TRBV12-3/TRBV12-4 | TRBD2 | CASSAFGGSGELFF | TGTGCCAGCAGTGCCTTCGGGGGGTCCGGGGAGCTGTTTTTT
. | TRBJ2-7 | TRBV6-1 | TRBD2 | CASTGLAISYEQYF | TGTGCCAGCACCGGACTAGCGATCTCCTACGAGCAGTACTTC
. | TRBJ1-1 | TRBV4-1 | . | CASRTAAWNTEAFF | TGCGCCAGCCGAACCGCGGCCTGGAACACTGAAGCTTTCTTT
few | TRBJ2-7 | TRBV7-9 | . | CASSLVSGDHEQYF | TGTGCCAGCAGCTTAGTGTCAGGGGACCACGAGCAGTACTTC
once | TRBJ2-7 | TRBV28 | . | CASSFPTSSYEQYF | TGTGCCAGCAGTTTCCCGACTAGTTCCTACGAGCAGTACTTC
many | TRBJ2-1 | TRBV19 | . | CASSIIGAGLFESGNEQFF | TGTGCCAGTAGTATAATCGGGGCGGGGCTTTTCGAATCCGGGAATGAGCAGTTCTTC
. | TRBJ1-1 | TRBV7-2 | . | CASSPRAGRNTEAFF | TGTGCCAGCAGCCCCAGGGCTGGAAGAAACACTGAAGCTTTCTTT
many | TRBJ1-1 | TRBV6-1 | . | CASSEALNRESNTEAFF | TGTGCCAGCAGTGAAGCCCTAAACAGGGAATCGAACACTGAAGCTTTCTTT
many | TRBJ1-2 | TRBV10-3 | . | CAITLAQEGYGYTF | TGTGCCATCACCCTAGCGCAGGAAGGCTATGGCTACACCTTC
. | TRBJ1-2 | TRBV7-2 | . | CASSLVRGQDGYTF | TGTGCCAGCAGCTTAGTCAGGGGCCAGGATGGCTACACCTTC
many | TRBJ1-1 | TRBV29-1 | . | CSVEDRTGAEAFF | TGCAGCGTTGAAGATCGGACTGGCGCTGAAGCTTTCTTT
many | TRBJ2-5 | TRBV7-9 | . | CASSSDAQETQYF | TGTGCCAGCAGCTCAGATGCTCAAGAGACCCAGTACTTC
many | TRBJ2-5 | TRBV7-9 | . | CASSLVQGQETQYF | TGTGCCAGCAGCTTAGTCCAAGGGCAAGAGACCCAGTACTTC
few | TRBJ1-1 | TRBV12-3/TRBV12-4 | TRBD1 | CACSLYRGGNTEAFF | TGTGCCTGCAGTCTGTACAGGGGGGGGAACACTGAAGCTTTCTTT
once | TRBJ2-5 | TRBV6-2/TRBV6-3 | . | CASSYIMGRGTQYF | TGTGCCAGCAGTTACATAATGGGTAGAGGGACCCAGTACTTC
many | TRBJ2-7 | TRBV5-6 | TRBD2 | CASSLGLAEIYEQYF | TGTGCCAGCAGCTTGGGGCTAGCGGAGATCTACGAGCAGTACTTC
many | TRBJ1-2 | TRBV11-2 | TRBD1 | CASSRGTGNYGYTF | TGTGCCAGCAGCCGAGGGACAGGCAACTATGGCTACACCTTC
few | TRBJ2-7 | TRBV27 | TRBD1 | CASSSGGPSSYEQYF | TGTGCCAGCAGCTCAGGGGGCCCCAGCTCCTACGAGCAGTACTTC
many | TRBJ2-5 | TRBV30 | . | CAWSVGREAETQYF | TGTGCCTGGAGTGTTGGTAGGGAGGCGGAGACCCAGTACTTC